Each of the 6 T cell receptor beta chains below was sequenced from the same sample in a study of T cell responses to AZD1222 COVID-19 vaccine. Repertoires were generated with immunoSEQ multiplex PCR, while TCRdb's copy carries only in-frame clones and drops some. Found here are hundreds of thousands of clones, almost 95% of them singletons; the top ten hold 0.55%. The starting material was peripheral blood, obtained 28 days after the second AZD1222 dose. These receptors were collected from an adult who received the AZD1222 COVID-19 vaccine.

The chain uses TRBV5-1 and TRBJ1-1; 7 bases map to TRBD1. The CDR3 length is 14 residues. Germline V CDR1 and CDR2: SGHRS, YFSETQ. V lost 5 bases to trimming and J lost 3 bases; unmatched junction nucleotides: 7. In nucleotides, the CDR3 is TGCGCCAGCAGGCCGGGGACAGATCACACTGAAGCTTTCTTT. Protein product: CASRPGTDHTEAFF.

The gene calls are TRBV7-2 and TRBJ2-1; 10 bases line up with TRBD2. This CDR3 has 18 amino acids. Germline V gene data show CDR1 as SGHTA and CDR2 as FQGNSA. The V and J ends lost 2 bases and 6 bases, in that order; junction bases with no gene match: 13. CDR3 loop: CASSLLFQREGLGNEQFF. The CDR3 nucleotides are TGTGCCAGCAGCTTATTGTTCCAGCGGGAGGGCCTTGGCAATGAGCAGTTCTTC.

V and J are TRBV5-4 and TRBJ1-2; D gene unclear. Germline lookup yields CDR1 SGHNT and CDR2 YYREEE (reference sequence). The CDR3 contains 12 residues. Trimming took off 4 bases at V and 6 bases at J, with 10 bases between the two ends. CDR3 sequence: CASSIGRDGYTF. CDR3 DNA: TGTGCCAGCAGCATCGGAAGGGATGGCTACACCTTC.

The count of this clone is one. The genes are TRBV28 and TRBJ1-6; D not certain. The CDR3 is 16 amino acids. Germline-derived CDR1 and CDR2 are MDHEN and SYDVKM. V shed 8 bases and J shed 0 bases, with 14 bases lying between them. The CDR3 protein is CASCPREGSYNSPLHF. Here the CDR3 DNA reads TGTGCCAGCTGTCCTCGGGAGGGCTCCTATAATTCACCCCTCCACTTT.

This chain uses TRBV28 with TRBJ1-5; 7 nucleotides match TRBD1. V lost 1 base, J lost 4 bases, and 4 bases stayed unmatched. Germline V gene sequence: CDR1 MDHEN, CDR2 SYDVKM. The CDR3 sequence is 15 residues long. Here the CDR3 DNA reads TGTGCCAGCAGTTTATTGGACAGGATAAATCAGCCCCAGCATTTT. Amino acid sequence: CASSLLDRINQPQHF.

The chain carries TRBV28 and TRBJ2-7; TRBD2 matches 8 bases. V shed 7 bases, J shed 2 bases, and the junction held 10 bases outside the gene matches. The CDR3 has 15 residues. Germline V gene data show CDR1 as MDHEN and CDR2 as SYDVKM. As DNA, the CDR3 is TGTGCCAGCACCCTTCCGGGACTAGGGGCCTACGAGCAGTACTTC. Translating gives CASTLPGLGAYEQYF.